This entry lists 6 T cell receptor beta chains sequenced from one sample in a study of shared clonotypes between healthy human individuals (dated by TCRdb to about 2020). CD8 naive samples were obtained by positive selection for CCR7 among CD45RO-negative cells, yielding a CD45RA+CCR7+ population from which TemRA cells were excluded. The library was built by means of the immunoSEQ multiplex PCR assay. TCRdb took over this immuneACCESS table, retaining in-frame rearrangements with V and J assigned. Such tables are incomplete; in checked studies, under half of the missing clones stem from an unresolved V gene, and the remainder is unexplained. This sample gives fewer than 1 million clones in total; just over 95% of them show up just once. Less than 0.25% of the sample is taken by the ten largest. Sequencing used naive CD8+ T cells sorted from blood. The cell subset or site tag for this specimen amounts to: CD45RA+CCR7+. The receptors come from a man aged 25 to 45 in good health.

The J gene is TRBJ2-5, the V gene TRBV29-1; the D gene is possibly TRBD1 (6 bases). The CDR3 length is 17 residues. Germline V gives CDR1 SQVTM, CDR2 ANQGSEA. Trimming stripped 4 bases from V and 0 bases from J, with 21 bases between. The CDR3: CSVAHWTVGPNQETQYF. CDR3 in DNA: TGCAGCGTTGCCCACTGGACAGTCGGGCCAAACCAAGAGACCCAGTACTTC.

The chain links TRBV7-8 to TRBJ2-2; D might be TRBD1 (6 bases). Germline V gene lookup returns CDR1 SGHVS and CDR2 FQNEAQ. The V gene lost 1 base and the J gene lost 0 bases, with 12 bases spanning the gap. This CDR3 is built from 17 residues. In DNA, the CDR3 is TGTGCCAGCAGCTTAGTTGGGGGCTCCTCGAACACCGGGGAGCTGTTTTTT. As protein: CASSLVGGSSNTGELFF.

The chain couples TRBV2 to TRBJ2-7, with 9 bases aligning to TRBD2. The V gene's germline CDR1 is SNHLY and CDR2 FYNNEI. V lost 3 bases, J lost 4 bases, and 4 bases stayed unmatched. The CDR3 has 14 amino acids. CDR3 sequence (DNA): TGTGCCAGCAGTGACCAGGCGGGGGGGTACGAGCAGTACTTC. Protein product: CASSDQAGGYEQYF. Drawing the rest from reference TRBV2 and TRBJ2-7, the complete variable domain is EPEVTQTPSHQVTQMGQEVILRCVPISNHLYFYWYRQILGQKVEFLVSFYNNEISEKSEIFDDQFSVERPDGSNFTLKIRSTKLEDSAMYFCASSDQAGGYEQYFGPGTRLTVT.

The rearrangement links TRBV2 to TRBJ2-5; 7 bases line up with TRBD2. Germline CDR1 SNHLY, CDR2 FYNNEI. Trimming cost V 6 bases and J 4 bases; bases outside gene matches: 14. CDR3 length equals 16 residues. CDR3 bases: TGTGCCAGCAGCTCGGAACCGGGGGGAGGCGGAGAGACCCAGTACTTC. This sequence encodes CASSSEPGGGGETQYF.

The chain employs TRBV18 and TRBJ2-1, with 10 bases aligning to TRBD2. V gave up 0 bases and J gave up 0 bases; unmatched junction bases: 2. The germline CDR1 and CDR2 sequences are KGHSH and LQKENI. CDR3 length equals 17 residues. In DNA form, the CDR3 reads TGTGCCAGCTCACCACCTCCTAGCGGGAGCTCCTACAATGAGCAGTTCTTC. It specifies CASSPPPSGSSYNEQFF. Full variable domain (remainder filled in from reference TRBV18 and TRBJ2-1): NAGVMQNPRHLVRRRGQEARLRCSPMKGHSHVYWYRQLPEEGLKFMVYLQKENIIDESGMPKERFSAEFPKEGPSILRIQQVVRGDSAAYFCASSPPPSGSSYNEQFFGPGTRLTVL.

Notes on this clone: An end of the junction does not agree with germline; a read error may underlie this. The gene calls are TRBV7-4 and TRBJ1-5, with a possible D match to TRBD1 (5 bases). Germline V gives CDR1 SGHVT, CDR2 SQSDAQ. The CDR3 is 14 amino acids. The CDR3 loop reads CASILEGPNQPQHF. CDR3 nucleotides: TGTGCCAGCATCTTAGAGGGACCCAATCAGCCCCAGCATTTT.